This T cell receptor beta chain was found in a study of T cell responses to AZD1222 COVID-19 vaccine (dated by TCRdb to the early 2020s). With regard to the full study: A total of approximately 250 trial participants underwent TCR sequencing, of whom around 210 had received two doses of AZD1222 and around 25 had received two doses of the MenACWY control vaccine. Trial participants were enrolled into age subgroups of 18-55, 56-69 and 70-plus years, which contained around 140, 26 and 57 TCR-sequenced participants, respectively.

In light of the paper, this sample's time point label describes: about 28 days (+/-7) after the second vaccine dose. AZD1222 recipients given second doses at about 4 weeks or at about 12 weeks were pooled, since spike-specific TCR depth and breadth were not found to differ between the two schedules. Vaccinee samples were obtained from the UK trials COV001 and COV002, which included a single-blind randomized controlled phase 2/3 trial of AZD1222 (ChAdOx1 nCoV-19) in healthy adults. Trial participant PBMC samples were collected at day 0 and day 28 after the second dose for TCRbeta chain sequencing. From the germline V gene, CDR1 is MNHEY and CDR2 is SVGAGI. V loses 6 bases, J loses 5 bases, and the germline ends lie 10 bases apart. The CDR3 covers 13 residues, taking in both the cysteine and the phenylalanine. CDR3 DNA is the only sequence kept; it has 39 bases, read in frame from the first base. About this clone itself: Its antigen is still unknown. One base away there is no much larger clone; base qualities are not given.

Findings and caveats that apply to the study as a whole: The 56-69-year group was small, and its depth increase did not reach significance, likely because of low power. Reportedly, close to half of the unique spike-specific TCRs recognized epitopes lying outside the regions that are mutated in the B.1.351 and B.1.1.7 variants. CD4 TCRs associated with the vaccine covered the entire spike protein, and the dominant responses were in regions 160-218 and 743-854. Most participants were white British and females outnumbered males, and the authors suggested that clonal diversity may have been underestimated. Because no day 14 peak-response samples were available, repertoires were characterized only after the peak T cell response. Only six or seven AZD1222 recipients were SARS-CoV-2 seropositive at baseline, limiting conclusions about previously exposed vaccinees. Spike-specific TCR breadth and depth rose significantly after two AZD1222 doses compared with day 0 and with MenACWY recipients.

The CDR3 regions of human TCRbeta chains were subjected to immunosequencing. As for how the authors treated the data: Repertoire TCRs were matched against a reference library of SARS-CoV-2-specific TCRs generated with the MIRA antigen-specificity platform. Breadth meant the fraction of unique TCRs that were SARS-CoV-2-associated, whereas depth meant the fraction of total T cells that were SARS-CoV-2-associated. Using the MIRA data, every spike-specific TCR was mapped to the spike region that the TCR reacted to and assigned to either a CD4 or a CD8 class. Log10-transformed breadth and depth values were compared by one-way ANOVA with Sidak's multiple comparisons tests. TCRdb's version of the immuneACCESS table is confined to in-frame rearrangements and falls short of the full clone set. An unresolved V gene accounts for under half of the shortfall where checked; the remainder is of unknown origin. D and trimming were read from the DNA, whereas the V and J calls and clone size are those reported in that table. The sample records around 120,000 clones, almost 95% of which are singletons. Clones ranked in the top ten supply 1.6% of the sample.

The origin of this receptor is an adult who received the AZD1222 COVID-19 vaccine. This chain is built from TRBV6-5 and TRBJ2-2; perhaps TRBD1 is the D gene, with 6 bases matching. Sequencing used peripheral blood, obtained 28 days after the second AZD1222 dose. DNA sequence: TGTGCCAGCAGCACAGACAGGACCGGGGAGCTGTTTTTT. This is translated as CASSTDRTGELFF.